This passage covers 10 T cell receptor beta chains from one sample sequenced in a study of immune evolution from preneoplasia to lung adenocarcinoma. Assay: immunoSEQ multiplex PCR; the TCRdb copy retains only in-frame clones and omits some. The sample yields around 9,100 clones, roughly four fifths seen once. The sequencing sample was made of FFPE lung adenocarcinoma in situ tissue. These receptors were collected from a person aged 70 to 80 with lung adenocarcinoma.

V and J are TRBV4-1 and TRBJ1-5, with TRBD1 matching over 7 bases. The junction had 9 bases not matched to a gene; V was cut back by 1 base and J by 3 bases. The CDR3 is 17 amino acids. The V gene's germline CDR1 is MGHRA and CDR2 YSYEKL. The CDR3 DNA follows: TGCGCCAGCAGCCAAGCCTACGGACAGGTAAACAATCAGCCCCAGCATTTT. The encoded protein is CASSQAYGQVNNQPQHF.

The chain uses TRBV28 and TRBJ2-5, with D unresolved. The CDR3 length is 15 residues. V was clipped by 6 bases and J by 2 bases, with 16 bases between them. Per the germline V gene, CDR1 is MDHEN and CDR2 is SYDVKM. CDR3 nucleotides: TGTGCCAGCAGATCAATCCGACAAGCACAAGAGACCCAGTACTTC. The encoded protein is CASRSIRQAQETQYF.

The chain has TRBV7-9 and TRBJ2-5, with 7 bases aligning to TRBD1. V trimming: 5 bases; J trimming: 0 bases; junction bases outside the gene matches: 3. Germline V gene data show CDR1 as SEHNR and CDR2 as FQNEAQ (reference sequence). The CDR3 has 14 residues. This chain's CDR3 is CASSVQGDQETQYF. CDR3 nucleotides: TGTGCCAGCAGCGTCCAGGGGGACCAAGAGACCCAGTACTTC.

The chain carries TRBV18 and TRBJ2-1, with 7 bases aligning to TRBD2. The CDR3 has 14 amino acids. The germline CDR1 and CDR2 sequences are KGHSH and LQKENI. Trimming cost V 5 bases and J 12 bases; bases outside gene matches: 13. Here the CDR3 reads CASSFDQAGRVQFF. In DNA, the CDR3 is TGTGCCAGCTCATTCGATCAGGCAGGGAGGGTGCAGTTCTTC.

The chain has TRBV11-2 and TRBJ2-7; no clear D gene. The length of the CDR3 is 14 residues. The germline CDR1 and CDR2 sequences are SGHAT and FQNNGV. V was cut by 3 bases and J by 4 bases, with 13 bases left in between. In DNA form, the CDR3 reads TGTGCCAGCAGCTTGGGCGGTAGAGAATACGAGCAGTACTTC. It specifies CASSLGGREYEQYF.

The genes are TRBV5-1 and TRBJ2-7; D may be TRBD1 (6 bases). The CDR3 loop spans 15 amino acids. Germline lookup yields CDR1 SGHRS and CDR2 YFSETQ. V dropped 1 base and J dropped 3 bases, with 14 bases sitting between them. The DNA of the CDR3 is TGCGCCAGCAGCTTGTTACAGGGCGATTTCTACGAGCAGTACTTC. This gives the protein CASSLLQGDFYEQYF.

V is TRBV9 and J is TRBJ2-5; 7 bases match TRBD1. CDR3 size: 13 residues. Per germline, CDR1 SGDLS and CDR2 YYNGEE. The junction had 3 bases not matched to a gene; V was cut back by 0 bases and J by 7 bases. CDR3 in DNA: TGTGCCAGCAGCGTAGAGGGGGCGCGGACCCAGTACTTC. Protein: CASSVEGARTQYF.

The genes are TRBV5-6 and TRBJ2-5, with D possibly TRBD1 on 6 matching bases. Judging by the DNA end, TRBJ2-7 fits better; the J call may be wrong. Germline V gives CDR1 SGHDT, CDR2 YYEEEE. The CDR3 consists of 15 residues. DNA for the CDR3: TGTGCCAGCAGCTTCGGGTCAGGGGCCTCCTACGAGCAGTACTTC. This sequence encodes CASSFGSGASYEQYF.

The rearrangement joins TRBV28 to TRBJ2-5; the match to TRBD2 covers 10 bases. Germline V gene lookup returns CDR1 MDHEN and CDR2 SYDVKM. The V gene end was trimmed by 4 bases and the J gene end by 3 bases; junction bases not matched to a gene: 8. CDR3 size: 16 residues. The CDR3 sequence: CASSSEREGWEETQYF. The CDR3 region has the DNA TGTGCCAGCAGTTCCGAGCGGGAGGGGTGGGAAGAGACCCAGTACTTC. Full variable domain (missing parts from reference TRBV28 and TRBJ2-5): DVKVTQSSRYLVKRTGEKVFLECVQDMDHENMFWYRQDPGLGLRLIYFSYDVKMKEKGDIPEGYSVSREKKERFSLILESASTNQTSMYLCASSSEREGWEETQYFGPGTRLLVL.

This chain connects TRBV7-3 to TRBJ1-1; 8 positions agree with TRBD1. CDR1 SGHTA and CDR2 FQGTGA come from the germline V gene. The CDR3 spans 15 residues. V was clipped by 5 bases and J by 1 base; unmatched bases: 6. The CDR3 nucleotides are TGTGCCAGCAGCCAAACCGGGACAGGGAACACTGAAGCTTTCTTT. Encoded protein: CASSQTGTGNTEAFF.